The rows below give T cell receptor beta chains drawn from one sample of a study of technical replicates of blood from a handful of donors. Sequencing used immunoSEQ multiplex PCR; TCRdb keeps in-frame clones, though not all of them. The sample holds about 100,000 clones, under 97% seen once. Sequencing was performed on T cells isolated from PBMCs. The receptors here all came from a human donor in good health. Both conserved end residues are part of each CDR3. The order of the fields is J gene, clone size, D gene, V gene, CDR3 protein, CDR3 DNA. D genes are given only for firm matches. Expanded clones are given a class, and other clones once, few, many or no size at all.

J: TRBJ1-4
size: NA
D: TRBD1
V: TRBV28
CDR3: CASKAGTGRANEKLFF
DNA: TGTGCCAGCAAAGCCGGGACAGGGAGGGCTAATGAAAAACTGTTTTTT

J: TRBJ1-5
size: NA
D: NA
V: TRBV28
CDR3: CASTIDSQPQHF
DNA: TGTGCCAGCACCATAGATAGCCAGCCCCAGCATTTT

J: TRBJ2-7
size: NA
D: TRBD1
V: TRBV5-1
CDR3: CASSFRGPYEQYF
DNA: TGCGCCAGCAGCTTCAGGGGGCCCTACGAGCAGTACTTC

J: TRBJ2-3
size: NA
D: NA
V: TRBV6-6
CDR3: CVSCERGLAYTDTQYF
DNA: TGTGTCAGTTGTGAGAGGGGACTGGCTTACACAGATACGCAGTATTTT

J: TRBJ2-7
size: NA
D: TRBD1
V: TRBV15
CDR3: CATSRPGQGSYEQYF
DNA: TGTGCCACCAGCAGACCGGGACAGGGGTCCTACGAGCAGTACTTC

J: TRBJ1-2
size: NA
D: TRBD1
V: TRBV6-5
CDR3: CASSEMTGTAYGYTF
DNA: TGTGCCAGCAGCGAAATGACCGGGACAGCCTATGGCTACACCTTC

J: TRBJ2-2
size: NA
D: TRBD1
V: TRBV11-2
CDR3: CASSPLTGQDTGELFF
DNA: TGTGCCAGCAGCCCATTGACAGGGCAGGACACCGGGGAGCTGTTTTTT

J: TRBJ1-4
size: NA
D: TRBD1
V: TRBV19
CDR3: CASSIRQGQDEKLFF
DNA: TGTGCCAGTAGTATCAGACAGGGCCAGGATGAAAAACTGTTTTTT

J: TRBJ2-7
size: NA
D: TRBD2
V: TRBV7-6
CDR3: CASSLRLAGEGWPTPQYF
DNA: TGTGCCAGCAGCCTACGACTAGCGGGAGAGGGTTGGCCTACGCCTCAGTACTTC

J: TRBJ2-4
size: NA
D: NA
V: TRBV11-1
CDR3: CASSLSGHRERNIQYF
DNA: TGTGCCAGCAGCTTATCAGGTCACAGGGAACGAAACATTCAGTACTTC

J: TRBJ2-3
size: once
D: TRBD2
V: TRBV4-1
CDR3: CASSPGTSGSTDTQYF
DNA: TGCGCCAGCAGCCCCGGGACTAGCGGGAGCACAGATACGCAGTATTTT

J: TRBJ2-2
size: NA
D: NA
V: TRBV7-6
CDR3: CASSLMDTYTGELFF
DNA: TGTGCCAGCAGCTTAATGGACACGTACACCGGGGAGCTGTTTTTT

J: TRBJ2-7
size: NA
D: NA
V: TRBV5-1
CDR3: CASSLVMTEQYF
DNA: TGCGCCAGCAGCTTAGTGATGACAGAGCAGTACTTC

J: TRBJ2-5
size: NA
D: NA
V: TRBV11-2
CDR3: CASSFYQETQYF
DNA: TGTGCCAGCAGCTTCTACCAAGAGACCCAGTACTTC

J: TRBJ2-7
size: NA
D: TRBD2
V: TRBV9
CDR3: CASSPPGLAGREQYF
DNA: TGTGCCAGCAGCCCACCGGGACTAGCGGGTCGGGAGCAGTACTTC

J: TRBJ1-5
size: once
D: TRBD1
V: TRBV4-2
CDR3: CASSQVDVTGGRGNQPQHF
DNA: TGTGCCAGCAGCCAAGTGGATGTGACAGGGGGCCGGGGCAATCAGCCCCAGCATTTT

J: TRBJ2-2
size: once
D: NA
V: TRBV6-1
CDR3: CASKEGGELFF
DNA: TGTGCCAGCAAGGAGGGAGGGGAGCTGTTTTTT

J: TRBJ2-2
size: NA
D: NA
V: TRBV7-2
CDR3: CASSLRPGVSPRLSGELFF
DNA: TGTGCCAGCAGCTTACGGCCGGGGGTTTCGCCCCGCCTTTCCGGGGAGCTGTTTTTT

J: TRBJ1-1
size: NA
D: TRBD1
V: TRBV18
CDR3: CASSPDRAFPHTEAFF
DNA: TGTGCCAGCTCCCCGGACAGGGCTTTTCCCCACACTGAAGCTTTCTTT

J: TRBJ1-5
size: NA
D: TRBD1
V: TRBV7-9
CDR3: CASSLGPLSGGGEPQHF
DNA: TGTGCCAGCAGCTTAGGCCCCCTTTCAGGGGGAGGAGAGCCCCAGCATTTT

J: TRBJ1-6
size: once
D: TRBD1
V: TRBV30
CDR3: CASSDDRGLSPLHF
DNA: TGTGCCTCGAGTGACGACAGGGGGCTCTCACCCCTCCACTTT

J: TRBJ2-7
size: NA
D: NA
V: TRBV6-1
CDR3: CASSEAGQGTYEQYF
DNA: TGTGCCAGCAGTGAAGCAGGGCAGGGGACCTACGAGCAGTACTTC

J: TRBJ2-2
size: NA
D: TRBD2
V: TRBV27
CDR3: CASSPTSGNTGELFF
DNA: TGTGCCAGCAGTCCCACTAGCGGTAACACCGGGGAGCTGTTTTTT

J: TRBJ2-3
size: NA
D: TRBD1
V: TRBV11-3
CDR3: CASSAGPGTGASTDTQYF
DNA: TGTGCCAGCAGCGCGGGTCCCGGGACAGGGGCCAGCACAGATACGCAGTATTTT

J: TRBJ2-5
size: NA
D: TRBD1
V: TRBV7-9
CDR3: CASSLGTGEETQYF
DNA: TGTGCCAGCAGCCTCGGCACAGGGGAGGAGACCCAGTACTTC

J: TRBJ2-2
size: NA
D: NA
V: TRBV28
CDR3: CASSYRDNVGELFF
DNA: TGTGCCAGCAGTTACCGGGACAATGTCGGGGAGCTGTTTTTT

J: TRBJ2-3
size: NA
D: NA
V: TRBV10-1
CDR3: CASSDRQIPDRTDTQYF
DNA: TGCGCCAGCAGCGACCGACAGATTCCGGACCGAACAGATACGCAGTATTTT

J: TRBJ2-1
size: NA
D: NA
V: TRBV7-9
CDR3: CASSSTYYNEQFF
DNA: TGTGCCAGCAGCTCAACTTACTACAATGAGCAGTTCTTC

J: TRBJ2-7
size: NA
D: NA
V: TRBV11-2
CDR3: CASSLFGVKEQYF
DNA: TGTGCCAGCAGCTTATTCGGAGTTAAGGAGCAGTACTTC

J: TRBJ2-5
size: NA
D: TRBD2
V: TRBV5-1
CDR3: CASSIQALRTSGGGHRETQYF
DNA: TGCGCCAGCAGCATACAAGCGCTTCGGACTAGCGGGGGGGGACATAGAGAGACCCAGTACTTC

J: TRBJ2-1
size: NA
D: TRBD2
V: TRBV9
CDR3: CASSPDSGGWANEQFF
DNA: TGTGCCAGCAGCCCCGATAGCGGGGGTTGGGCCAATGAGCAGTTCTTC

J: TRBJ2-3
size: NA
D: TRBD2
V: TRBV14
CDR3: CASSQDRGVRTDTQYF
DNA: TGTGCCAGCAGCCAAGATCGGGGGGTCCGCACAGATACGCAGTATTTT

J: TRBJ1-5
size: once
D: NA
V: TRBV5-5
CDR3: CASAGGSNQPQHF
DNA: TGTGCCAGCGCGGGGGGCAGCAATCAGCCCCAGCATTTT

J: TRBJ1-2
size: NA
D: NA
V: TRBV2
CDR3: CASSEAWPRGYTF
DNA: TGTGCCAGCAGTGAAGCCTGGCCCCGTGGCTACACCTTC

J: TRBJ2-1
size: NA
D: TRBD2
V: TRBV10-1
CDR3: CASSEFSGGWNEQFF
DNA: TGCGCCAGCAGTGAGTTCAGCGGGGGTTGGAATGAGCAGTTCTTC

J: TRBJ1-2
size: once
D: NA
V: TRBV11-1
CDR3: CASSLDGDLGYTF
DNA: TGTGCCAGCAGCCTGGACGGGGACTTGGGCTACACCTTC

J: TRBJ1-2
size: NA
D: TRBD1
V: TRBV5-1
CDR3: CASSPGSDREDGYTF
DNA: TGCGCCAGCAGCCCCGGCTCGGACAGGGAGGATGGCTACACCTTC

J: TRBJ1-1
size: NA
D: TRBD1
V: TRBV5-6
CDR3: CASISRGQIAFF
DNA: TGTGCCAGCATATCCAGGGGGCAGATAGCTTTCTTT

J: TRBJ1-2
size: NA
D: NA
V: TRBV5-5
CDR3: CASSSAGGNGYTF
DNA: TGTGCCAGCAGCTCCGCGGGGGGCAATGGCTACACCTTC